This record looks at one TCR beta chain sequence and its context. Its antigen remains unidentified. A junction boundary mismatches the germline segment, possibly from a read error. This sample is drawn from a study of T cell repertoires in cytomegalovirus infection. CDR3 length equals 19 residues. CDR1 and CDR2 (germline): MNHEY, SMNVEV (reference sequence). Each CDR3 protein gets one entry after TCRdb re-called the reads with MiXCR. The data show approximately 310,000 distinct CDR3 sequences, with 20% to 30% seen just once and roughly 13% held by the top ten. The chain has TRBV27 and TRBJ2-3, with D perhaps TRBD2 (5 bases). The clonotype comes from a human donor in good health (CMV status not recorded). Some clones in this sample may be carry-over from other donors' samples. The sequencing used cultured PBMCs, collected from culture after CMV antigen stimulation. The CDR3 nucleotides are TGTGCCAGCAGGTTATATTTTATAGGCGCGGGCGGCGACGGGGATACGCAGTATTTT. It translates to CASRLYFIGAGGDGDTQYF.